This T cell receptor (beta chain) is from a study of T cell changes during pregnancy in multiple sclerosis. Trimming left V 6 bases short and J 7 bases short, with 17 bases between. Germline CDR1 is SNHLY and CDR2 is FYNNEI. The CDR3 consists of 14 residues. TCRdb's copy holds only in-frame clones and misses some; the assay was immunoSEQ multiplex PCR. In the table there are approximately 23,000 clones, roughly nine tenths of which are singletons. Here the sequenced sample was CD4+ T cells from peripheral blood mononuclear cells, taken in the third trimester of pregnancy. This sequence originates from a female donor in good health, enrolled as a control in a pregnancy study. V and J are TRBV2 and TRBJ2-3; D is possibly TRBD2 (5 bases). The CDR3: CASSPVRVGNTQYF. The CDR3 DNA reads TGTGCCAGCAGCCCGGTGAGGGTTGGGAATACGCAGTATTTT. Variable domain in full (rest from reference TRBV2 and TRBJ2-3): EPEVTQTPSHQVTQMGQEVILRCVPISNHLYFYWYRQILGQKVEFLVSFYNNEISEKSEIFDDQFSVERPDGSNFTLKIRSTKLEDSAMYFCASSPVRVGNTQYFGPGTRLTVL.